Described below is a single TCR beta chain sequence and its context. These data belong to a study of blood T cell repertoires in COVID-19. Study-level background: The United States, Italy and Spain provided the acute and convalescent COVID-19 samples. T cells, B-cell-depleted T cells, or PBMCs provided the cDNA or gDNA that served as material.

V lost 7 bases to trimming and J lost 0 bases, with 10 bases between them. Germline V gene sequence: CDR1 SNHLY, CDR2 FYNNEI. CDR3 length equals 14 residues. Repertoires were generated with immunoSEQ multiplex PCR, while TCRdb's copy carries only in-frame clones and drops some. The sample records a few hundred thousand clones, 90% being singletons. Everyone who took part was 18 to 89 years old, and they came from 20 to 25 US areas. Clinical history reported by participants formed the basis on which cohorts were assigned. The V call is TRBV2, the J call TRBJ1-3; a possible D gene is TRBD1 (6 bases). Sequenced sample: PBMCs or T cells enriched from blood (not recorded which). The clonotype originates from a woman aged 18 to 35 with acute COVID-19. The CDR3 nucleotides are TGTGCCAGCAAAACAGGGACCTCTGGAAACACCATATATTTT. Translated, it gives CASKTGTSGNTIYF.